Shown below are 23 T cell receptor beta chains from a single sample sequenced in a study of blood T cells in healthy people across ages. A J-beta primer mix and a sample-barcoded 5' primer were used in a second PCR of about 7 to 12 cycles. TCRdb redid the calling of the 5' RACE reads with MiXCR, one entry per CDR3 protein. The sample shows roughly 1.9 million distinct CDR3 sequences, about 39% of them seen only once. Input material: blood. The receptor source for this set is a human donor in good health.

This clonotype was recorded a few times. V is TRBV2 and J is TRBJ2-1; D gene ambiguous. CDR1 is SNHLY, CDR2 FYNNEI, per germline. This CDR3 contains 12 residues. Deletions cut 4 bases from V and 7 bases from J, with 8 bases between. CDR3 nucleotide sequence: TGTGCCAGCAGTGTGAACAGAAATGAGCAGTTCTTC. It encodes CASSVNRNEQFF.

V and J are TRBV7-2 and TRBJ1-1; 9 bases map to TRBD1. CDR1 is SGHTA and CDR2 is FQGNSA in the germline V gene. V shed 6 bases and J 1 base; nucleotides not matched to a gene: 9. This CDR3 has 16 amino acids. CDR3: CASRPQQGARNTEAFF. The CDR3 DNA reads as TGTGCCAGCAGACCTCAACAGGGGGCGAGGAACACTGAAGCTTTCTTT.

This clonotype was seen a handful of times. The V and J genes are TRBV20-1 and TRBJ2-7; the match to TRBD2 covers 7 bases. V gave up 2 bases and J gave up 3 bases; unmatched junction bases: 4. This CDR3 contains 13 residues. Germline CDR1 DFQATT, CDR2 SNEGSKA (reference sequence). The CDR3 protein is CSARLAALYEQYF. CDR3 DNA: TGCAGTGCTAGACTAGCGGCGCTCTACGAGCAGTACTTC.

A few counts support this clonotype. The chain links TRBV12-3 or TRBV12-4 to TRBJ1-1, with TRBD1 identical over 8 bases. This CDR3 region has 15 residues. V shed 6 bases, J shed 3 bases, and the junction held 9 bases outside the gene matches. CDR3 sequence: CASRLSGGSDTEAFF. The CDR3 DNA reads TGTGCCAGCAGGCTCTCAGGGGGCTCCGACACTGAAGCTTTCTTT.

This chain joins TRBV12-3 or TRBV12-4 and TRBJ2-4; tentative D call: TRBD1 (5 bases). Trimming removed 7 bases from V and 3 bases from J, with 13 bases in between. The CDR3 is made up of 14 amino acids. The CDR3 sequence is CASTSRVVKNIQYF. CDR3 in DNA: TGTGCCAGCACCTCCAGGGTAGTCAAAAACATTCAGTACTTC.

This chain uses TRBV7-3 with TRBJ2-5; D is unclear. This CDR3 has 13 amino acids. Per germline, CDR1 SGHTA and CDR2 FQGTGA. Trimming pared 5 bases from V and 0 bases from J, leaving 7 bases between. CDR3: CASSPENQETQYF. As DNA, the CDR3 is TGTGCCAGCAGCCCGGAGAACCAAGAGACCCAGTACTTC.

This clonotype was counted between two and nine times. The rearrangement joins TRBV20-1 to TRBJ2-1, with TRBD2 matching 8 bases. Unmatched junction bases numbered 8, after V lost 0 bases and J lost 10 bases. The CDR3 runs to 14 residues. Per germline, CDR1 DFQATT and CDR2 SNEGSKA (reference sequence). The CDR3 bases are TGCAGTGCTAGAGATCGGTGGACTAGCCTAGAGCAGTTCTTC. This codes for CSARDRWTSLEQFF.

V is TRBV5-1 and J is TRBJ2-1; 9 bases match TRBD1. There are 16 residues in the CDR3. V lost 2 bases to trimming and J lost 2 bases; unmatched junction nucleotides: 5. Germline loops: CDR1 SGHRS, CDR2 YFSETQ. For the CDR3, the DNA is TGCGCCAGCAGCTTAGGGACAGGGATCCCCTACAATGAGCAGTTCTTC. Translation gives CASSLGTGIPYNEQFF. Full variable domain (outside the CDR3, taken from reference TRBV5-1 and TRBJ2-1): KAGVTQTPRYLIKTRGQQVTLSCSPISGHRSVSWYQQTPGQGLQFLFEYFSETQRNKGNFPGRFSGRQFSNSRSEMNVSTLELGDSALYLCASSLGTGIPYNEQFFGPGTRLTVL.

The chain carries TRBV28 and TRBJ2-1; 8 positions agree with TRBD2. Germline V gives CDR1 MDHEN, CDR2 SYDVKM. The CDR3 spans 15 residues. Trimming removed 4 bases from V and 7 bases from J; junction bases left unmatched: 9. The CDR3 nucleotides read TGTGCCAGCAGTTCCACGGGGGGGCCCCGGAATGAGCAGTTCTTC. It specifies CASSSTGGPRNEQFF.

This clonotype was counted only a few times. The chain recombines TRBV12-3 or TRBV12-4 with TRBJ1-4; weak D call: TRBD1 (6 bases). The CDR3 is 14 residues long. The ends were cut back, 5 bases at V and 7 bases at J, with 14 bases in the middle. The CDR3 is CASSRTERSEKLFF. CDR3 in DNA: TGTGCCAGCAGTCGGACAGAGCGGTCTGAAAAACTGTTTTTT.

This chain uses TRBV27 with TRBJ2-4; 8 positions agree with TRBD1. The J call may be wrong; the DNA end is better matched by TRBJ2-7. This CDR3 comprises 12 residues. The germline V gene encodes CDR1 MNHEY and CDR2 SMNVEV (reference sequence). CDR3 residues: CASRTGEREQYF. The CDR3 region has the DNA TGTGCCAGCAGGACAGGGGAACGCGAGCAGTACTTC.

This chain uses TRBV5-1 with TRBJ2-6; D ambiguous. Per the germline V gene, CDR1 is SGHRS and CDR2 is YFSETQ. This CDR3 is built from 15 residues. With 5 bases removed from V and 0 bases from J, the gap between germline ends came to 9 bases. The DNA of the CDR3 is TGCGCCAGCAGAACTGAACTCTCTGGGGCCAACGTCCTGACTTTC. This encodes CASRTELSGANVLTF.

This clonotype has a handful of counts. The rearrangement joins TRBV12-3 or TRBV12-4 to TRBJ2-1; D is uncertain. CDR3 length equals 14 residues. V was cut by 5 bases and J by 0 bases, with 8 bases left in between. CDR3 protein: CASSLLYSYNEQFF. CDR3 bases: TGTGCCAGCAGTCTCCTTTACTCCTACAATGAGCAGTTCTTC.

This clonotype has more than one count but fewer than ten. The CDR3 region is CASSQRYTEAFF. The CDR3, as DNA: TGTGCCAGCAGCCAGCGGTACACTGAAGCTTTCTTT. The chain employs TRBV12-3 or TRBV12-4 and TRBJ1-1, with D hard to call. The CDR3 totals 12 residues. The V end lost 6 bases, the J end lost 3 bases, and 8 bases lay between the germline ends.

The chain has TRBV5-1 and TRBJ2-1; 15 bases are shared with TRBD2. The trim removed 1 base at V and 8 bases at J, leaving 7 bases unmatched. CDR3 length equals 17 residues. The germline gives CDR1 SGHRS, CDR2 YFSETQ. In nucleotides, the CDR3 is TGCGCCAGCAGCTTGTCCGGAGGGACTAGCGGGGGGTATGAGCAGTTCTTC. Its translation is CASSLSGGTSGGYEQFF.

The CDR3 spells CASSSWQGALSSYNEQFF. In DNA form, the CDR3 reads TGTGCCAGCAGTTCGTGGCAGGGGGCCCTAAGCTCCTACAATGAGCAGTTCTTC. The J gene is TRBJ2-1, the V gene TRBV12-3 or TRBV12-4; 8 bases fit TRBD1. The CDR3 is made up of 18 amino acids. Unmatched junction bases numbered 11, after V lost 4 bases and J lost 0 bases.

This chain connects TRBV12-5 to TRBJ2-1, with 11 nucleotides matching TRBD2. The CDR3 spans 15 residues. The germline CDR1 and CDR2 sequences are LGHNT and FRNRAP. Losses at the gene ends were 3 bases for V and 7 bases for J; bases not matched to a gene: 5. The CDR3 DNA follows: TGTGCTAGTGGTTTCCTAGCGGGGGGAAAGAATGAGCAGTTCTTC. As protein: CASGFLAGGKNEQFF. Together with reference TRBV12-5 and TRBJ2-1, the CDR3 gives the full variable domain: DARVTQTPRHKVTEMGQEVTMRCQPILGHNTVFWYRQTMMQGLELLAYFRNRAPLDDSGMPKDRFSAEMPDATLATLKIQPSEPRDSAVYFCASGFLAGGKNEQFFGPGTRLTVL.

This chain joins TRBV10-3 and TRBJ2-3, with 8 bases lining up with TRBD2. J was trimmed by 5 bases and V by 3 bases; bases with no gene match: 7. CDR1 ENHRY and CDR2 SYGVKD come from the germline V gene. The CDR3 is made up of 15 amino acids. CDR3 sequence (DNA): TGTGCCATCAGTGAATCCGGGGGGGGACAAGATACGCAGTATTTT. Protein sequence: CAISESGGGQDTQYF.

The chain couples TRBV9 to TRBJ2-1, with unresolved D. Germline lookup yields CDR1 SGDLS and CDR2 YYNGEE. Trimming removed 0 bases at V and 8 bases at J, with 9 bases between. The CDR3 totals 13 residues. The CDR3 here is CASSVATRDEQFF. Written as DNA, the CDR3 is TGTGCCAGCAGCGTAGCTACAAGGGATGAGCAGTTCTTC.

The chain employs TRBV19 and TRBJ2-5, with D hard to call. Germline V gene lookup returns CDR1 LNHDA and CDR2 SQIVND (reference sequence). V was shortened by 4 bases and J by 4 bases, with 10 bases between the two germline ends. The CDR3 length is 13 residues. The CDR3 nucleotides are TGTGCCAGTAGTAACCAGTGGGGAGAGACCCAGTACTTC. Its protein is CASSNQWGETQYF.

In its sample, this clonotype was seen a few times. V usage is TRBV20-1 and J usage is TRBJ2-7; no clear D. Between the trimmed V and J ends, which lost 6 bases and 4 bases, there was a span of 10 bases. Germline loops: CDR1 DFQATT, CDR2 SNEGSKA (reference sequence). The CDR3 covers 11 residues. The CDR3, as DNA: TGCAGTGCCGCGGCTCAATACGAGCAGTACTTC. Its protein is CSAAAQYEQYF.

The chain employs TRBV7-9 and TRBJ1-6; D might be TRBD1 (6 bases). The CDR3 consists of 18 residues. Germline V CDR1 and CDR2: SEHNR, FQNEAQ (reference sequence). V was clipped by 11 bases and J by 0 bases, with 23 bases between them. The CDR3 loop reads CAYQSDRPSSSYNSPLHF. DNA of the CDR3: TGTGCCTACCAATCGGACAGACCTAGTAGCTCCTATAATTCACCCCTCCACTTT.

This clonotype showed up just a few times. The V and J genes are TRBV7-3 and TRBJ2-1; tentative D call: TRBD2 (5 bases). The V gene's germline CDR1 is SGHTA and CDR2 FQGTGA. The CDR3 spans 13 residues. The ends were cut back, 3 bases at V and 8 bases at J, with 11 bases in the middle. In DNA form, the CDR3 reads TGTGCCAGCAGCTTTCAGGACTCGGATGAGCAGTTCTTC. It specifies CASSFQDSDEQFF. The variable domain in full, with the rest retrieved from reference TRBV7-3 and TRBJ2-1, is GAGVSQTPSNKVTEKGKYVELRCDPISGHTALYWYRQSLGQGPEFLIYFQGTGAADDSGLPNDRFFAVRPEGSVSTLKIQRTERGDSAVYLCASSFQDSDEQFFGPGTRLTVL.